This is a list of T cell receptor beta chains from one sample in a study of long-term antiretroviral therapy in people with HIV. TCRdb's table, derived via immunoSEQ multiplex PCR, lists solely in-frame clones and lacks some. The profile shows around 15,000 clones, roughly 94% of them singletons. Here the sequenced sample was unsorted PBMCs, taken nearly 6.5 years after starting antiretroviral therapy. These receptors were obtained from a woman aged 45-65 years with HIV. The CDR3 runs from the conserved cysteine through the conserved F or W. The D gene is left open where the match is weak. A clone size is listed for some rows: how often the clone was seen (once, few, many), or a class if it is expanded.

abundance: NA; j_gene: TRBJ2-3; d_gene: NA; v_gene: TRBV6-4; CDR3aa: CASSTNGGVTDTQYF; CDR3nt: TGTGCCAGCAGTACCAACGGGGGCGTCACAGATACGCAGTATTTT
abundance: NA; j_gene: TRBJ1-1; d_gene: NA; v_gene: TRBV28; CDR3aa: CASKGGDRLNTEAFF; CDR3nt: TGTGCCAGCAAGGGGGGAGACAGATTGAACACTGAAGCTTTCTTT
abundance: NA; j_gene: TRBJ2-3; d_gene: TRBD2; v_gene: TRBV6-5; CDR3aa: CASRVAGDVTDTQYF; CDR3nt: TGTGCCAGCAGAGTAGCGGGAGACGTGACAGATACGCAGTATTTT
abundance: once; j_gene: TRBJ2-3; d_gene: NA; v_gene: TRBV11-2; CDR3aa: CASSHAAFTQYF; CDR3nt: TGTGCCAGCAGCCATGCCGCCTTTACGCAGTATTTT
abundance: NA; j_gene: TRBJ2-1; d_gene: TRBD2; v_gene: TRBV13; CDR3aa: CASTLSSGSWDEQFF; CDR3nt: TGTGCCAGCACCTTATCCAGCGGGAGCTGGGATGAGCAGTTCTTC
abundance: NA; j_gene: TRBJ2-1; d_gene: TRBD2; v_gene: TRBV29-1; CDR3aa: CSVEGTSGRLYNEQFF; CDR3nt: TGCAGCGTTGAAGGGACTAGCGGGAGATTGTACAATGAGCAGTTCTTC
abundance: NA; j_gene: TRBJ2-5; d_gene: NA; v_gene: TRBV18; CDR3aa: CASSPGSGLGTQYF; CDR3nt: TGTGCCAGCTCACCCGGATCCGGACTCGGGACCCAGTACTTC
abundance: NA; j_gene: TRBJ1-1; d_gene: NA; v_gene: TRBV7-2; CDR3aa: CASSLGSNTEAFF; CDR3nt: TGTGCCAGCAGCTTAGGATCTAACACTGAAGCTTTCTTT
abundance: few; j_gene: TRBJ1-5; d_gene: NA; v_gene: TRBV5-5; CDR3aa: CASSLLWDQPQHF; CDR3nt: TGTGCCAGCAGCTTGCTATGGGATCAGCCCCAGCATTTT
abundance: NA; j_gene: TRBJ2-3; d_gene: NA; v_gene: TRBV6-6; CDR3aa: CASIKTGWWAQYF; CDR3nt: TGTGCCAGCATTAAGACGGGGTGGTGGGCGCAGTATTTT
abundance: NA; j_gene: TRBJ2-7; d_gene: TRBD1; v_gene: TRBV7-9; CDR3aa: CASSTDRGSYEQYF; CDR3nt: TGTGCCAGCAGCACGGACAGGGGCTCCTACGAGCAGTACTTC